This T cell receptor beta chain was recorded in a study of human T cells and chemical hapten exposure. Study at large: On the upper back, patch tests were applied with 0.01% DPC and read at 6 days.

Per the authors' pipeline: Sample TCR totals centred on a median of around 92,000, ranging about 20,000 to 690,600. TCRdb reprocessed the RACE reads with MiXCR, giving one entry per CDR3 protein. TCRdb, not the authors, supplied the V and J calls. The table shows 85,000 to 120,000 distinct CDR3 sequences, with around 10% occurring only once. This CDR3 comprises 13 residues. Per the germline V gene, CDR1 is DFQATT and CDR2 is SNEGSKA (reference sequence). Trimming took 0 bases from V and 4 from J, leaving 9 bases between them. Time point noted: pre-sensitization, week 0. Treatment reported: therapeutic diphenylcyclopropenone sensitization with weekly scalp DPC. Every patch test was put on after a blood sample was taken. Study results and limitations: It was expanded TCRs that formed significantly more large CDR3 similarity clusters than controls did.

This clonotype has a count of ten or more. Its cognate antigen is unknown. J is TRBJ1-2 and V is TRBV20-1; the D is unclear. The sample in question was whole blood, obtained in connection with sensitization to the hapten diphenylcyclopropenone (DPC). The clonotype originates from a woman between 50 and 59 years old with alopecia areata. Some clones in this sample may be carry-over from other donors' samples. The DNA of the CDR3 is TGCAGTGCTAGAGATTTCCAGCCCTATGGCTACACCTTC. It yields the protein CSARDFQPYGYTF.